This is a list of T cell receptor beta chains from one sample in a study of neurological immune-mediated disorders. TCRdb ran MiXCR on the 5' RACE reads and lists one entry per CDR3 protein. In the table there are roughly 25,000 distinct CDR3 sequences, 6.5% to 8.5% of which are singletons. Source material: PBMCs. These receptors were taken from a woman in her 40s in good health. Both conserved end residues are part of each CDR3. The D gene is left open where the match is weak. Each size is once, few, many, or a class for an expanded clone.

v_gene: TRBV7-2
j_gene: TRBJ2-2
d_gene: TRBD2
abundance: many
CDR3nt: TGTGCCAGCAGCTCTCTCGGGAGGGCCGGCACCGGGGAGCTGTTTTTT
CDR3aa: CASSSLGRAGTGELFF

v_gene: TRBV11-2
j_gene: TRBJ1-1
d_gene: .
abundance: many
CDR3nt: TGTGCCAGCAGCCATTGGGCCAGGATGAACACTGAAGCTTTCTTT
CDR3aa: CASSHWARMNTEAFF

v_gene: TRBV20-1
j_gene: TRBJ2-1
d_gene: TRBD2
abundance: many
CDR3nt: TGCAGTGCCGCCGGCGGGGGGAGGAATGAGCAGTTCTTC
CDR3aa: CSAAGGGRNEQFF

v_gene: TRBV12-3/TRBV12-4
j_gene: TRBJ1-1
d_gene: .
abundance: many
CDR3nt: TGTGCCAGCAGTGTACAGCAAGGGTACACTGAAGCTTTCTTT
CDR3aa: CASSVQQGYTEAFF

v_gene: TRBV5-1
j_gene: TRBJ2-5
d_gene: .
abundance: many
CDR3nt: TGCGCCAGCAGGACAGTCTCCCAAGAGACCCAGTACTTC
CDR3aa: CASRTVSQETQYF

v_gene: TRBV9
j_gene: TRBJ1-3
d_gene: .
abundance: many
CDR3nt: TGTGCCAGCAGCGTAGAGACGGGGAACAGCCACTCTGGAAACACCATATATTTT
CDR3aa: CASSVETGNSHSGNTIYF

v_gene: TRBV10-3
j_gene: TRBJ1-5
d_gene: .
abundance: many
CDR3nt: TGTGCCATCACAGTGTCGGAAAATCAGCCCCAGCATTTT
CDR3aa: CAITVSENQPQHF

v_gene: TRBV20-1
j_gene: TRBJ1-5
d_gene: .
abundance: many
CDR3nt: TGCAGTGCGGGCCCTACCGGGTCCCTGTCTCATCAGCCCCAGCATTTT
CDR3aa: CSAGPTGSLSHQPQHF

v_gene: TRBV7-7
j_gene: TRBJ2-3
d_gene: .
abundance: many
CDR3nt: TGTGCCAGCAGCATTACTAGCACCACAGATACGCAGTATTTT
CDR3aa: CASSITSTTDTQYF

v_gene: TRBV5-6
j_gene: TRBJ2-7
d_gene: .
abundance: medium-sized
CDR3nt: TGTGCCAGCAGCTTGAGTATGGATTTGGGAGAGCAGTACTTC
CDR3aa: CASSLSMDLGEQYF

v_gene: TRBV20-1
j_gene: TRBJ2-7
d_gene: .
abundance: many
CDR3nt: TGCAGTGCTACCAGCGGGCTTACCTACGAGCAGTACTTC
CDR3aa: CSATSGLTYEQYF

v_gene: TRBV11-2
j_gene: TRBJ2-7
d_gene: .
abundance: many
CDR3nt: TGTGCCAGCAGCTCGGAGATGAGCAGAGACGAGCAGTACTTC
CDR3aa: CASSSEMSRDEQYF

v_gene: TRBV7-2
j_gene: TRBJ2-1
d_gene: .
abundance: many
CDR3nt: TGTGCCAGCAGCCCCCAGAGCTCCTACAATGAGCAGTTCTTC
CDR3aa: CASSPQSSYNEQFF